The present T cell receptor beta chain was sequenced within a study of cytomegalovirus exposure and HLA in healthy donors. The V and J ends lost 3 bases and 1 base, in that order; junction bases with no gene match: 10. Germline CDR1 reads SGHDT; CDR2 reads YYEEEE. CDR3 size: 17 residues. In the PCR, 60 Vbeta and 13 Jbeta primers were used. Using immunoSEQ multiplex PCR, the repertoire was profiled, and TCRdb retains in-frame clones only, with some absent. This sample has about 97,000 clones, with 76% found just once. This clone came up once. This receptor was identified in a man in his forties in good health and CMV-seronegative. The sequencing input was PBMCs. The chain carries TRBV5-6 and TRBJ1-1; TRBD1 matches 9 bases. CDR3 region: CASSSVGQGASNTEAFF. The CDR3 region has the DNA TGTGCCAGCAGCTCCGTGGGACAGGGAGCTTCGAACACTGAAGCTTTCTTT.